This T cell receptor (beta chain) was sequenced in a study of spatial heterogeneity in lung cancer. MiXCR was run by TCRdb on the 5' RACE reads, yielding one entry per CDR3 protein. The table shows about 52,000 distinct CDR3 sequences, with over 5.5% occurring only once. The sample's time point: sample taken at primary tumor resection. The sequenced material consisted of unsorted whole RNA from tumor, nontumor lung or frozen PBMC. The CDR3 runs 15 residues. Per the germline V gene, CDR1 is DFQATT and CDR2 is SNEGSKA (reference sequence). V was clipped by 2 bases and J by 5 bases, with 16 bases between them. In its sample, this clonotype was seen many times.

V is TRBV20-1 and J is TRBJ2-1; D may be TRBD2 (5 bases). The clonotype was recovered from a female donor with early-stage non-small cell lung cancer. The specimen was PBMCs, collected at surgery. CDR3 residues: CSARLLGGADNEQFF. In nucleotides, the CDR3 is TGCAGTGCTAGACTCCTCGGCGGAGCGGACAATGAGCAGTTCTTC.